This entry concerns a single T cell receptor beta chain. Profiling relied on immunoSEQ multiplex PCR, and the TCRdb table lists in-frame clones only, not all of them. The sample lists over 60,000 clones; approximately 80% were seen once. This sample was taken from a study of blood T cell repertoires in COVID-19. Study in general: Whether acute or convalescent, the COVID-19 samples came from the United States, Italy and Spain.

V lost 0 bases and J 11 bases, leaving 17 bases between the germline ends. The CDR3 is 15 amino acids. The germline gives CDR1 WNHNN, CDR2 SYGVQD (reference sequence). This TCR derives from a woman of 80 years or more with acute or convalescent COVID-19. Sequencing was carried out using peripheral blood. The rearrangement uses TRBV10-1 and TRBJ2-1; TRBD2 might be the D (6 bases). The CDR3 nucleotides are TGCGCCAGCAGTGAGTCAGTCGGGGAGGAAGGGAAGCAGTTCTTC. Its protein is CASSESVGEEGKQFF.